The entry that follows covers one T cell receptor beta chain sequence. Its antigen is undetermined. The data were obtained in a study of cytomegalovirus exposure and HLA in healthy donors. Overall study results and limits: Among TCR beta chains, those listed as cytomegalovirus-associated numbered about 150. Most of the TCR beta V segments (in an earlier analysis) were productive either about 87% or about 30% of the time. Most subjects' HLA-A and HLA-B alleles were reportedly predicted from TCR beta sequences.

Germline V gives CDR1 SGHNT, CDR2 YYREEE (reference sequence). The CDR3 spans 15 residues. V shed 4 bases and J 2 bases; nucleotides not matched to a gene: 9. With 60 Vbeta and 13 Jbeta primers, the PCR was carried out. Sequencing was performed with immunoSEQ multiplex PCR; in TCRdb, only in-frame clones are kept and a portion is missing. In total, the table holds approximately 80,000 clones. The rearrangement uses TRBV5-4 and TRBJ2-7; 7 bases are a match to TRBD1. The TCR originated in a woman in her 30s in good health and CMV-seronegative. Sequences were obtained from PBMCs. The CDR3 spells CASSQDRASAYEQYF. CDR3 DNA: TGTGCCAGCAGCCAAGACAGGGCCTCAGCCTACGAGCAGTACTTC.